This T cell receptor (beta chain) was identified during a study of shared clonotypes between healthy human individuals. Study details: CD4 naive cells filled three plates per donor, CD4 memory three, CD8 naive two and CD8 memory one.

Several immunoSEQ 96-well plates shared each subset's DNA, each plate a replicate. Data came from immunoSEQ multiplex PCR; TCRdb stores just in-frame clones and leaves some out. The repertoire holds 2 million to 2.5 million clones, approximately 94% seen once, with 1.5% to 2% in the top ten. Naive CD8 cells lacked CD45RO and underwent positive selection for CCR7, leaving out terminally differentiated effector memory CD45RA+ cells. The V gene's germline CDR1 is MNHEY and CDR2 SMNVEV (reference sequence). V gave up 4 bases and J gave up 7 bases, with 17 bases separating them. The CDR3 spans 14 residues.

The clonotype comes from a man aged 18 to 30 in good health. Some clones in this sample may be carry-over from other donors' samples. Input material: naive CD8+ T cells from PBMCs. The chain is built from TRBV27 and TRBJ2-7; TRBD2 is a possible D gene (5 bases). For the CDR3, the DNA is TGTGCCAGCAGTTACCTCCGGGCTGGGGAGGAGCAGTACTTC. This sequence encodes CASSYLRAGEEQYF.